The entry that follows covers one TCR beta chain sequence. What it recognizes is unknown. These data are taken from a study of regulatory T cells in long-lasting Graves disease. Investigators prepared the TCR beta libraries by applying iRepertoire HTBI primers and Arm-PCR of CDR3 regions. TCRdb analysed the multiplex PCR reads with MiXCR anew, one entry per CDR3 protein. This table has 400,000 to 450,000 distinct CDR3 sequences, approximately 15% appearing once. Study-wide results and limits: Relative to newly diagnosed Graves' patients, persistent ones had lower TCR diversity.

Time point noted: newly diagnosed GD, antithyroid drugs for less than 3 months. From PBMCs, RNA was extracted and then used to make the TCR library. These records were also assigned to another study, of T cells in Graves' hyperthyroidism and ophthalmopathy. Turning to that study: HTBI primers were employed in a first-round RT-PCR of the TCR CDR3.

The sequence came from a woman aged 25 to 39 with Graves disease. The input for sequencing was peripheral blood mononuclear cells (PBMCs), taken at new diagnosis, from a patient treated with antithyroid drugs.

In DNA form, the CDR3 reads TGCAGCGCATCGGCCGGGGCCGAGCAGTTCTTC. As protein: CSASAGAEQFF. The chain has TRBV29-1 and TRBJ2-1; the D gene could be TRBD1 or TRBD2 (5 bases each). The CDR3 has 11 residues. Trimming removed 7 bases at V and 10 bases at J, with 14 bases between. The germline CDR1 and CDR2 sequences are SQVTM and ANQGSEA.